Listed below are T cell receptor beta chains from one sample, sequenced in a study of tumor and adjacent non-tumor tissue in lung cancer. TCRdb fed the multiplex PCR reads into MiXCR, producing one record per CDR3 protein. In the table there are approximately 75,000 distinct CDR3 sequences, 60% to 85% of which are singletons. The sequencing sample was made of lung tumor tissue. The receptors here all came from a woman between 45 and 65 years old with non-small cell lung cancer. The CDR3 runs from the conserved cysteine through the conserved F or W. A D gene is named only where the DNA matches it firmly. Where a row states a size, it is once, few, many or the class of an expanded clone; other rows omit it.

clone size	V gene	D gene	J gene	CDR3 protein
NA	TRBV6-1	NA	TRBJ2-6	CVSSERSSGVNVLTF
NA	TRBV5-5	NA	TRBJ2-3	CAGTQGGRSTDTQYF
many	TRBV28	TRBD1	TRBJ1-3	CASTPGQGSGNTIYF
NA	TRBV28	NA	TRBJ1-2	CTSTPGGRFCGYTF
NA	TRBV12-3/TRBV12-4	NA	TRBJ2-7	CASCLQWGPGGYEQYF
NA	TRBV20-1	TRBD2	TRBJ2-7	CSAFGLAGVYGHEQYF
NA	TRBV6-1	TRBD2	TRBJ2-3	CVSSGLAGGPDTQYF
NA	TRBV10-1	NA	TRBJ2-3	CARSGFLTDMQYF
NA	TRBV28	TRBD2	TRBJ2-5	CASGGTSYRETQYF
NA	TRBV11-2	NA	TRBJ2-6	CASGFEGGAFGANVLSF
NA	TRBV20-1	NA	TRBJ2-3	CSARDMASADTRYF
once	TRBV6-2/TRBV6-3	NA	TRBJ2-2	CASSRFGHRPTGELFF
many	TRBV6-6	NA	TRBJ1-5	CASRSGVNSNQPQHF
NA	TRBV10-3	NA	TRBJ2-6	CVVSGSDSGANVLTF
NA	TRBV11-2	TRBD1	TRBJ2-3	CASSFGTGCTDTQYF
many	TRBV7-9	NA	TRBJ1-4	CASTWTERHEKLFF
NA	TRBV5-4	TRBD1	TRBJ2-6	CASILQGTGANVLTF
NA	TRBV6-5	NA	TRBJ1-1	CASSYGRLGSEAFF
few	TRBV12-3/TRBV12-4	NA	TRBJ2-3	CASSYRHPTRTQYF
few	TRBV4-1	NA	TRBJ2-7	CASSQDPRVAPTMEQYF
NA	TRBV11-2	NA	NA	CPISPNGYQPQYF
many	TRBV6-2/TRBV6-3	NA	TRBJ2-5	CASSRSVAPGETQYF
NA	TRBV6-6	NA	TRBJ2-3	CASSAQGHTDARYF
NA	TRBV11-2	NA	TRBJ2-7	CASSFSSTKQYF
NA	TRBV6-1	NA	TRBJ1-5	CVSRNGGSNQPQHF
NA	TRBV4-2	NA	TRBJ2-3	CANSRQGDTQYF
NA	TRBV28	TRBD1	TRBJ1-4	CISSIPGQEFEKLFF
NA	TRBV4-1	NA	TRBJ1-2	CANSQAPGPANYGYTF
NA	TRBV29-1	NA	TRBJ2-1	CSIEEQTYNKQFF
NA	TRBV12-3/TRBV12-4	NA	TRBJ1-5	CANSLGGSNQPQHF
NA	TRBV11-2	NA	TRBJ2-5	CASSPATDQETQYF
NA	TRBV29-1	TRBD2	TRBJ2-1	CGVRSWTSGSSFEQFF
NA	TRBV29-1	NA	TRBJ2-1	CRVGAALYNEQFF
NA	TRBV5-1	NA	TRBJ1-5	CASSLETNQPQHF
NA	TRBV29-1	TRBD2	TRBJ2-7	CSVGASGHREQQF
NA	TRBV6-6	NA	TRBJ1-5	CASKSVVNSNQPQHF
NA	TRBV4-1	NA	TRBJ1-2	CASIVGPPNYGCTF
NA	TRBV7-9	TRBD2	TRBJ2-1	CASSIPGLAGGPHYNEQFF
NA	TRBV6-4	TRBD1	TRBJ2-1	CASSDSRQGVNGQFF
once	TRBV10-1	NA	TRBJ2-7	CASSRCVLGEQYF
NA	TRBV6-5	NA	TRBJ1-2	CASRNIIGQGPYGYTF
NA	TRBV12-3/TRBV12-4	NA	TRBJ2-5	CAGTLAIGAQYF
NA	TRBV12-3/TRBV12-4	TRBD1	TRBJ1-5	CAIRGQRGNQPQHF
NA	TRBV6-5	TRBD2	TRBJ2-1	CATSEAGEGYIEEFF
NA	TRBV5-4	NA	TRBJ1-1	CASSFADGGTAEASF
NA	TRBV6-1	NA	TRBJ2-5	CAGCNGSEETQYF
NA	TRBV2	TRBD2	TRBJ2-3	CARSEGASGYTDTRYF
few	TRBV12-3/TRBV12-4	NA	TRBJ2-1	CASTLLEDLYNEQFF
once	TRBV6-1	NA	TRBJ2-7	CVSSEDGTYVSFEQYF